The text below deals with one TCR beta chain. The antigen is not known. Every sample yielded at least 6.5 million isolated PBMCs. The use of a sample-barcoded 5' primer and a J-beta primer mix characterized a second PCR of about 7 to 12 cycles. TCRdb analysed the 5' RACE reads with MiXCR anew, one entry per CDR3 protein. The sample shows around 1.1 million distinct CDR3 sequences, around two fifths of them seen only once. These data come from a study of blood T cells in healthy people across ages. V was pared by 2 bases and J by 3 bases, with 4 bases of the junction left unmatched. CDR1 is SGDLS, CDR2 YYNGEE, per germline. The CDR3 runs to 15 residues. Broader study findings: Comparison with aged donors showed that long-lived donors had more naive CD4+ cells and higher diversity. When one million T cells were used, diversity estimates were thought to be underestimates.

The TCR originated in a man younger than 30 in good health. V and J are TRBV9 and TRBJ1-4, with 7 bases matching TRBD1. The source material was blood. In DNA, the CDR3 is TGTGCCAGCAGCGTGGCCGGGACAGCTAATGAAAAACTGTTTTTT. It codes for CASSVAGTANEKLFF.